Listed below are T cell receptor beta chains from one sample, sequenced in a study of blood T cell repertoires in COVID-19. Profiling relied on immunoSEQ multiplex PCR, and the TCRdb table lists in-frame clones only, not all of them. Of around 380,000 clones in the sample, 70% to 90% were seen once. The material sequenced was PBMCs or T cells enriched from blood (not recorded which). The receptors here all came from a man younger than 40 who had recovered from COVID-19. Both conserved end residues are part of each CDR3. A D gene is named only where the DNA matches it firmly. Only some rows state a clone size, as once, few, many or a class for expanded clones.

J: TRBJ2-2; size: NA; V: TRBV4-1; D: TRBD2; CDR3: CASSQEERGGFGELFF; DNA: TGCGCCAGCAGCCAAGAGGAGCGGGGGGGCTTTGGGGAGCTGTTTTTT
J: TRBJ1-6; size: NA; V: TRBV30; D: TRBD1; CDR3: CAWSVLGQGRDSPLHF; DNA: TGTGCCTGGAGTGTACTTGGACAGGGCAGGGATTCACCCCTCCACTTT
J: TRBJ1-1; size: few; V: TRBV7-2; D: NA; CDR3: CASSLSRPNEAFF; DNA: TGTGCCAGCAGCTTATCCAGGCCCAATGAAGCTTTCTTT
J: TRBJ1-5; size: NA; V: TRBV5-8; D: TRBD1; CDR3: CASSDGTVSNQPQHF; DNA: TGTGCCAGCAGCGACGGGACAGTTAGCAATCAGCCCCAGCATTTT
J: TRBJ1-6; size: NA; V: TRBV2; D: NA; CDR3: CASSDALSGLSPLHF; DNA: TGTGCCAGCAGTGATGCCCTATCGGGGTTGTCACCCCTCCACTTT
J: TRBJ1-1; size: once; V: TRBV19; D: TRBD1; CDR3: CASILDRGLPLAEAFF; DNA: TGTGCCAGTATCCTGGACAGGGGGCTCCCCCTCGCTGAAGCTTTCTTT
J: TRBJ1-2; size: NA; V: TRBV29-1; D: NA; CDR3: CSASPDGYTF; DNA: TGCAGCGCCTCTCCCGATGGCTACACCTTC
J: TRBJ2-7; size: NA; V: TRBV27; D: TRBD2; CDR3: CASSLSPGLASEQYF; DNA: TGTGCCAGCAGTTTATCTCCGGGACTAGCTTCCGAGCAGTACTTC
J: TRBJ2-5; size: NA; V: TRBV25-1; D: NA; CDR3: CASSGMETQYF; DNA: TGTGCCAGCAGTGGTATGGAGACCCAGTACTTC
J: TRBJ1-6; size: NA; V: TRBV9; D: NA; CDR3: CASSVEVLPNSPLHF; DNA: TGTGCCAGCAGCGTAGAAGTACTGCCCAATTCACCCCTCCACTTT
J: TRBJ2-1; size: NA; V: TRBV9; D: TRBD2; CDR3: CASSVGPGGPNNEQFF; DNA: TGTGCCAGCAGCGTAGGACCGGGGGGTCCAAACAATGAGCAGTTCTTC
J: TRBJ1-5; size: NA; V: TRBV27; D: NA; CDR3: CASRGGQPRAQHF; DNA: TGTGCCAGCAGGGGCGGGCAGCCTCGGGCCCAGCATTTT
J: TRBJ1-1; size: NA; V: TRBV5-6; D: NA; CDR3: CASSYNPRGPTEAFF; DNA: TGTGCCAGCAGCTACAACCCCAGGGGTCCGACTGAAGCTTTCTTT
J: TRBJ2-2; size: once; V: TRBV6-2/TRBV6-3; D: NA; CDR3: CASSYSGSMTGELFF; DNA: TGTGCCAGCAGTTACTCCGGTTCAATGACCGGGGAGCTGTTTTTT
J: TRBJ1-1; size: NA; V: TRBV11-2; D: NA; CDR3: CASSLVTRGNTEAFF; DNA: TGTGCCAGCAGCTTAGTAACTCGGGGGAACACTGAAGCTTTCTTT
J: TRBJ1-2; size: NA; V: TRBV7-2; D: NA; CDR3: CASSLPERNLYGYTF; DNA: TGTGCCAGCAGCCTACCCGAGCGGAACCTTTATGGCTACACCTTC
J: TRBJ2-7; size: NA; V: TRBV6-5; D: TRBD2; CDR3: CASGGGYEQYF; DNA: TGTGCCAGCGGGGGGGGCTACGAGCAGTACTTC
J: TRBJ1-5; size: NA; V: TRBV27; D: NA; CDR3: CASSRGGYSNQPQHF; DNA: TGTGCCAGCAGCAGAGGGGGATATAGCAATCAGCCCCAGCATTTT
J: TRBJ2-1; size: NA; V: TRBV10-3; D: TRBD1; CDR3: CAIRQGQYNEQFF; DNA: TGTGCCATCAGGCAGGGACAGTACAATGAGCAGTTCTTC
J: TRBJ1-4; size: NA; V: TRBV11-2; D: NA; CDR3: CASSQKQGLNEKLFF; DNA: TGTGCCAGCAGCCAGAAACAGGGCTTAAATGAAAAACTGTTTTTT
J: TRBJ2-1; size: NA; V: TRBV5-1; D: NA; CDR3: CASSLEPGMLSYNEQFF; DNA: TGCGCCAGCAGCTTGGAGCCAGGAATGCTCTCCTACAATGAGCAGTTCTTC
J: TRBJ2-7; size: NA; V: TRBV28; D: TRBD1; CDR3: CASKAGTGVSEQYF; DNA: TGTGCCAGCAAAGCCGGGACAGGGGTCTCCGAGCAGTACTTC
J: TRBJ2-1; size: NA; V: TRBV13; D: NA; CDR3: CASSQGGQAYNEQFF; DNA: TGTGCCAGCAGCCAAGGGGGACAAGCCTACAATGAGCAGTTCTTC
J: TRBJ1-1; size: NA; V: TRBV24-1; D: NA; CDR3: CATSGIAADMNTEAFF; DNA: TGTGCCACCAGTGGGATCGCAGCCGACATGAACACTGAAGCTTTCTTT
J: TRBJ1-5; size: NA; V: TRBV5-6; D: NA; CDR3: CASSFRRTSGAQHF; DNA: TGTGCCAGCAGCTTCCGACGGACGAGCGGAGCCCAGCATTTT
J: TRBJ2-6; size: NA; V: TRBV29-1; D: NA; CDR3: CSVEVGGTGANVLTF; DNA: TGCAGCGTTGAAGTGGGAGGAACTGGGGCCAACGTCCTGACTTTC
J: TRBJ2-7; size: NA; V: TRBV2; D: NA; CDR3: CASSSTGTYEQYF; DNA: TGTGCCAGCAGTTCAACAGGGACCTACGAGCAGTACTTC
J: TRBJ1-1; size: NA; V: TRBV13; D: NA; CDR3: CASSSGMNTEAFF; DNA: TGTGCCAGCAGTTCAGGGATGAACACTGAAGCTTTCTTT
J: TRBJ1-1; size: NA; V: TRBV11-3; D: NA; CDR3: CASSRGREAFF; DNA: TGTGCCAGCAGCCGCGGAAGGGAAGCTTTCTTT
J: TRBJ2-1; size: NA; V: TRBV9; D: NA; CDR3: CASSLGLAGAGYNEQFF; DNA: TGTGCCAGCAGCTTGGGGCTGGCGGGGGCTGGATACAATGAGCAGTTCTTC
J: TRBJ2-1; size: NA; V: TRBV10-3; D: TRBD1; CDR3: CAITDRALNNEQFF; DNA: TGTGCCATCACCGACAGGGCGCTGAACAATGAGCAGTTCTTC
J: TRBJ1-4; size: NA; V: TRBV2; D: TRBD1; CDR3: CASSGGTGRGEKLFF; DNA: TGTGCCAGCAGTGGAGGGACAGGGCGGGGAGAAAAACTGTTTTTT
J: TRBJ2-2; size: NA; V: TRBV6-2/TRBV6-3; D: NA; CDR3: CASSYSPSGGELFF; DNA: TGTGCCAGCAGTTACTCCCCCAGCGGCGGGGAGCTGTTTTTT